This T cell receptor beta chain was identified in a study of regulatory T cells in long-lasting Graves disease. Investigators prepared the TCR beta libraries by applying iRepertoire HTBI primers and Arm-PCR of CDR3 regions. TCRdb called the multiplex PCR reads again in MiXCR, with one record for every CDR3 protein. The sample lists fewer than 450,000 distinct CDR3 sequences; around 24% were seen once. Noted time point: persistent/refractory GD, antithyroid drugs over 5 years with positive TRAb. TCR sequences were obtained from RNA taken from PBMCs. Trimming removed 0 bases at V and 8 bases at J, with 16 bases between. CDR3 length equals 16 residues. The germline CDR1 and CDR2 sequences are MGHRA and YSYEKL.

The clonotype originates from a female donor with Graves disease. This sample comprised peripheral blood mononuclear cells (PBMCs), obtained when the disease was refractory, from a patient treated with antithyroid drugs. The chain is built from TRBV4-1 and TRBJ1-4, with D possibly TRBD1 on 5 matching bases. The DNA of the CDR3 is TGCGCCAGCAGCCAAGACTCAGGACAATCTTGGGAAAAACTGTTTTTT. It codes for CASSQDSGQSWEKLFF.